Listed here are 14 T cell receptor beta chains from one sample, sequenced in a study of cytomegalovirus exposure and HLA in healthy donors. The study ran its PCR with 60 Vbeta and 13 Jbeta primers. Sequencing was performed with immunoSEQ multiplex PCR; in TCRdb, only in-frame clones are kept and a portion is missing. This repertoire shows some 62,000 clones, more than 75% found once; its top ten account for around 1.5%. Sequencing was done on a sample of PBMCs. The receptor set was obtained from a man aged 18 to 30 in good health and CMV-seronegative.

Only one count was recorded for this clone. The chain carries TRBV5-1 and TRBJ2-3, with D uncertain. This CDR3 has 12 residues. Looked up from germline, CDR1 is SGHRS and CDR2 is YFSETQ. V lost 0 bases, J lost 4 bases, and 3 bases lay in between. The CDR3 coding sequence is TGCGCCAGCAGCTTGGTATCAGATACGCAGTATTTT. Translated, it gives CASSLVSDTQYF. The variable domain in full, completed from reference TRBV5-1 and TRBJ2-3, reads KAGVTQTPRYLIKTRGQQVTLSCSPISGHRSVSWYQQTPGQGLQFLFEYFSETQRNKGNFPGRFSGRQFSNSRSEMNVSTLELGDSALYLCASSLVSDTQYFGPGTRLTVL.

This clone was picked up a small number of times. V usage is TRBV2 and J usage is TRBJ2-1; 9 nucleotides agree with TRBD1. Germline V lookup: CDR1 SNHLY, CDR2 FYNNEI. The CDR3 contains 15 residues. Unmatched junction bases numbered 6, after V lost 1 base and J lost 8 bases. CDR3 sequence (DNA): TGTGCCAGCAGTGAAGTTTGGGACAGGGACCATGAGCAGTTCTTC. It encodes CASSEVWDRDHEQFF. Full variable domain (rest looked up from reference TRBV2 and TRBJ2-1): EPEVTQTPSHQVTQMGQEVILRCVPISNHLYFYWYRQILGQKVEFLVSFYNNEISEKSEIFDDQFSVERPDGSNFTLKIRSTKLEDSAMYFCASSEVWDRDHEQFFGPGTRLTVL.

The DNA for the CDR3 is TGTGCCAGCAGCTCCGGGACAGTACATGAAGCTTTCTTT. Translated: CASSSGTVHEAFF. This chain links TRBV6-5 with TRBJ1-1; TRBD1 agrees at 7 bases. CDR1 and CDR2 from the germline V gene are MNHEY and SVGAGI. The V and J ends lost 6 bases and 7 bases, in that order; junction bases with no gene match: 8. CDR3 length: 13 residues.

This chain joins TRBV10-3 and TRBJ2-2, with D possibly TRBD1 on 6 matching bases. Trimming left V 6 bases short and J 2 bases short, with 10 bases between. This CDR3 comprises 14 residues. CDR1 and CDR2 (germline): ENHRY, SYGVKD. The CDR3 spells CAISQTGNTGELFF. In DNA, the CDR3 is TGTGCCATCAGCCAGACAGGAAACACCGGGGAGCTGTTTTTT.

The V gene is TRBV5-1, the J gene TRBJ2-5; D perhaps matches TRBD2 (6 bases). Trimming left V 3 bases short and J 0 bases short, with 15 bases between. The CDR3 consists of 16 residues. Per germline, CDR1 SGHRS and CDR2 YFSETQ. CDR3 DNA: TGCGCCAGCAGCTCCCCGGGGGTGGGTGACCAAGAGACCCAGTACTTC. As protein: CASSSPGVGDQETQYF. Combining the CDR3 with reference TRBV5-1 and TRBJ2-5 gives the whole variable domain KAGVTQTPRYLIKTRGQQVTLSCSPISGHRSVSWYQQTPGQGLQFLFEYFSETQRNKGNFPGRFSGRQFSNSRSEMNVSTLELGDSALYLCASSSPGVGDQETQYFGPGTRLLVL.

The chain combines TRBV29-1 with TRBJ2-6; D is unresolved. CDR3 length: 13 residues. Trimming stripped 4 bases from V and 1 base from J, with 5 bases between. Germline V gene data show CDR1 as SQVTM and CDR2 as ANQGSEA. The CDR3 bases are TGCAGCGTTGGTTCTTCTGGGGCCAACGTCCTGACTTTC. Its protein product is CSVGSSGANVLTF.

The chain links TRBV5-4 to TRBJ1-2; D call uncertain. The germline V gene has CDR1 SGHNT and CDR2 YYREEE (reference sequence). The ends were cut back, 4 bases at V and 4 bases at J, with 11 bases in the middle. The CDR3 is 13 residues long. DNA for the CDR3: TGTGCCAGCAGCATCAGTGCGGGCTATGGCTACACCTTC. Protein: CASSISAGYGYTF.

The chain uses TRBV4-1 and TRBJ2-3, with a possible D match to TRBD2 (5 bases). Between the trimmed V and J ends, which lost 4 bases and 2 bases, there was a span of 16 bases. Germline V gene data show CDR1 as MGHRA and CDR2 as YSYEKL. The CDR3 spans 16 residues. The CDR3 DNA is TGCGCCAGCAGCCCCAATCCACTAGATCACACAGATACGCAGTATTTT. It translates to CASSPNPLDHTDTQYF.

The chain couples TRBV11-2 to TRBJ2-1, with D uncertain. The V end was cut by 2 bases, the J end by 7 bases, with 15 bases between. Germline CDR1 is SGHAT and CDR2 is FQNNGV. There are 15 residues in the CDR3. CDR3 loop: CASSLTLTDGNEQFF. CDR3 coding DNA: TGTGCCAGCAGCTTAACCTTGACCGACGGGAATGAGCAGTTCTTC.

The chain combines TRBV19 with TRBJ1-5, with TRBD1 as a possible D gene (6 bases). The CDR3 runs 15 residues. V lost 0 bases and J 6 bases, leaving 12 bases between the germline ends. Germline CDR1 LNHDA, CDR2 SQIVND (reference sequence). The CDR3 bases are TGTGCCAGTAGTATAGAGCAGGGGCGGACTCAGCCCCAGCATTTT. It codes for CASSIEQGRTQPQHF.

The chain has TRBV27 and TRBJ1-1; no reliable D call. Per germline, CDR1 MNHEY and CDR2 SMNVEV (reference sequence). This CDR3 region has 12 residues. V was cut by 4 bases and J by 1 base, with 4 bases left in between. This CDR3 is CASSSGNTEAFF. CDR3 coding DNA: TGTGCCAGCAGTTCGGGGAACACTGAAGCTTTCTTT.

This CDR3 is CASSGMRESNQPQHF. In DNA form, the CDR3 reads TGTGCCAGCAGTGGAATGCGGGAAAGCAATCAGCCCCAGCATTTT. This chain uses TRBV6-1 with TRBJ1-5; D unresolved. CDR1 is MNHNS and CDR2 is SASEGT in the germline V gene. The ends were cut back, 4 bases at V and 1 base at J, with 11 bases in the middle. The CDR3 spans 15 residues.

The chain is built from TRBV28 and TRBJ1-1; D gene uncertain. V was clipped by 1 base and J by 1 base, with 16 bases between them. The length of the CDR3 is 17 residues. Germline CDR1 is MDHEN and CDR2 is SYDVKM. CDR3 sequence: CASSLFTYDPGNTEAFF. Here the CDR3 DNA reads TGTGCCAGCAGTTTATTTACCTACGACCCGGGGAACACTGAAGCTTTCTTT.

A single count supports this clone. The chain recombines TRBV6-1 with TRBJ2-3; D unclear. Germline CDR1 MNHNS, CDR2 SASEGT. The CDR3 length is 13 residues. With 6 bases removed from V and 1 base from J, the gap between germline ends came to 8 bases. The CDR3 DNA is TGTGCCAGCAGAAATGAGGGCACAGATACGCAGTATTTT. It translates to CASRNEGTDTQYF.